This TCR beta chain was observed in a study of Graves' ophthalmopathy and Graves' hyperthyroidism. Findings and caveats of the study: Ophthalmopathy cases were distinguished from stable hyperthyroidism by a 13-signature model, reaching about 91% sensitivity and 81.08% specificity. Most clonotypes expanded in thyroid above 0.001 frequency were present in blood too. At just over 70% sensitivity and approximately 72% specificity, the model predicted progression of the ophthalmopathy.

RNA transcripts were the template, and TCR beta CDR3 regions were amplified from them. Investigators did first-round RT-PCR with HTBI primers, then second-round multiplex PCR. TCRdb analysed the multiplex PCR reads with MiXCR anew, one entry per CDR3 protein. The sample shows hundreds of thousands of distinct CDR3 sequences, approximately 22% of them seen only once. This clonotype has at least ten counts. As yet, its antigen is unknown. V shed 3 bases and J 5 bases; nucleotides not matched to a gene: 12. CDR3 length: 15 residues. Germline CDR1 reads DFQATT; CDR2 reads SNEGSKA (reference sequence). Hyperthyroidism is called stable when no ophthalmopathy develops within 18 months of follow-up.

The sequence came from a woman between 18 and 29 years old with stable Graves' hyperthyroidism. Some clones in this sample may be carry-over from other donors' samples. Sequenced material: peripheral blood. The chain carries TRBV20-1 and TRBJ1-2, with 7 bases aligning to TRBD1. CDR3 sequence: CSARGTGERRYGYTF. The CDR3 DNA reads as TGCAGTGCTAGGGGTACAGGGGAGAGGAGATATGGCTACACCTTC.